This is a list of T cell receptor beta chains from one sample in a study of response to subunit inactivated influenza vaccine. From the RT-PCR reads, TCRdb called clonotypes with MiXCR, one entry per CDR3 protein. The data contain more than 550,000 distinct CDR3 sequences, 12% of them seen just once; the ten biggest clones take up 10%. The specimen was PBMCs from blood, collected on the day of vaccination. The receptors come from a man over 45 who received an inactivated influenza vaccine. The conserved cysteine and the conserved F or W are not part of the CDR3 here. A D gene is named only where the DNA matches it firmly. Size tells how often a clone was seen (once, few, many) or the class of an expanded clone, and some rows leave it out.

d_gene: -
v_gene: TRBV4-3
j_gene: TRBJ1-4
abundance: -
CDR3aa: ASSQGQLLNEKLF

d_gene: -
v_gene: TRBV6-2/TRBV6-3
j_gene: TRBJ1-1
abundance: -
CDR3aa: ASSPGDGPKAEAF

d_gene: TRBD2
v_gene: TRBV11-2
j_gene: TRBJ2-5
abundance: -
CDR3aa: ASSLLSGGAQETQY

d_gene: -
v_gene: TRBV14
j_gene: TRBJ2-7
abundance: -
CDR3aa: ASSLYRDSYEQY

d_gene: TRBD1
v_gene: TRBV12-3/TRBV12-4
j_gene: TRBJ1-4
abundance: -
CDR3aa: ASSFLGQGAWYEKLF

d_gene: TRBD2
v_gene: TRBV6-2/TRBV6-3
j_gene: TRBJ2-5
abundance: -
CDR3aa: ASSYRLGLAQY

d_gene: -
v_gene: TRBV7-8
j_gene: TRBJ1-1
abundance: few
CDR3aa: ASSLDRAPKGDTEAF

d_gene: TRBD2
v_gene: TRBV3-1
j_gene: TRBJ2-5
abundance: -
CDR3aa: ASSPRGLAETDWQTQY

d_gene: -
v_gene: TRBV20-1
j_gene: TRBJ2-1
abundance: -
CDR3aa: SARDRTTLEQF

d_gene: -
v_gene: TRBV14
j_gene: TRBJ2-1
abundance: -
CDR3aa: ASSQRQLSSYNEQF

d_gene: -
v_gene: TRBV5-1
j_gene: TRBJ2-2
abundance: few
CDR3aa: ASSSGHGNTGELF

d_gene: -
v_gene: TRBV20-1
j_gene: TRBJ2-1
abundance: few
CDR3aa: SAKEIGHEQF

d_gene: -
v_gene: TRBV12-3/TRBV12-4
j_gene: TRBJ1-1
abundance: few
CDR3aa: ASNKQGWNTEAF

d_gene: TRBD2
v_gene: TRBV5-1
j_gene: TRBJ2-3
abundance: few
CDR3aa: ASSRGTSGLLTDTQY

d_gene: -
v_gene: TRBV5-5
j_gene: TRBJ2-1
abundance: few
CDR3aa: ASSLFQGPYNEQF

d_gene: TRBD2
v_gene: TRBV11-2
j_gene: TRBJ2-1
abundance: few
CDR3aa: ASSLEPPGLAHSSYNEQF

d_gene: TRBD2
v_gene: TRBV20-1
j_gene: TRBJ2-5
abundance: few
CDR3aa: SARGEAGGWETQY

d_gene: -
v_gene: TRBV12-3/TRBV12-4
j_gene: TRBJ2-1
abundance: -
CDR3aa: ASSFRDRGLQF

d_gene: -
v_gene: TRBV28
j_gene: TRBJ1-2
abundance: -
CDR3aa: ASSPQTIRFHGYT

d_gene: TRBD1
v_gene: TRBV7-3
j_gene: TRBJ1-2
abundance: -
CDR3aa: ASSAPGQGNYGYT

d_gene: TRBD2
v_gene: TRBV29-1
j_gene: TRBJ2-1
abundance: few
CDR3aa: SVKLAAGGSYNEQF

d_gene: -
v_gene: TRBV4-3
j_gene: TRBJ2-7
abundance: -
CDR3aa: ASSQDPAGTVDEQY

d_gene: TRBD2
v_gene: TRBV4-2
j_gene: TRBJ2-3
abundance: -
CDR3aa: ASSPAGGKTDTQY

d_gene: -
v_gene: TRBV7-8
j_gene: TRBJ2-3
abundance: few
CDR3aa: ASSLARTVADTQY

d_gene: -
v_gene: TRBV4-1
j_gene: TRBJ2-5
abundance: -
CDR3aa: ASSQDQVFMSPSLETQY

d_gene: -
v_gene: TRBV6-2/TRBV6-3
j_gene: TRBJ2-2
abundance: few
CDR3aa: ASSSPRELNTGELF

d_gene: TRBD1
v_gene: TRBV6-5
j_gene: TRBJ2-7
abundance: -
CDR3aa: ASSYSNRGTYEQY

d_gene: TRBD2
v_gene: TRBV24-1
j_gene: TRBJ2-1
abundance: few
CDR3aa: ATSDPGLAGGITNEQF

d_gene: -
v_gene: TRBV6-6
j_gene: TRBJ2-1
abundance: -
CDR3aa: ASSLTRPEQF

d_gene: TRBD2
v_gene: TRBV10-3
j_gene: TRBJ2-1
abundance: many
CDR3aa: AISEDGLGNEQF

d_gene: TRBD2
v_gene: TRBV4-3
j_gene: TRBJ2-2
abundance: -
CDR3aa: ASSQDQSLAGGPAELF

d_gene: -
v_gene: TRBV20-1
j_gene: TRBJ2-5
abundance: -
CDR3aa: SANIQGQETQY

d_gene: -
v_gene: TRBV4-1
j_gene: TRBJ1-1
abundance: few
CDR3aa: ASSSQGPRADNEAF

d_gene: TRBD1
v_gene: TRBV24-1
j_gene: TRBJ2-7
abundance: few
CDR3aa: ATSDPSTGVYEQY

d_gene: -
v_gene: TRBV10-3
j_gene: TRBJ2-3
abundance: few
CDR3aa: ATNEGQISTDTQY

d_gene: TRBD1
v_gene: TRBV24-1
j_gene: TRBJ2-1
abundance: few
CDR3aa: ATSDFRTGSDNEQF